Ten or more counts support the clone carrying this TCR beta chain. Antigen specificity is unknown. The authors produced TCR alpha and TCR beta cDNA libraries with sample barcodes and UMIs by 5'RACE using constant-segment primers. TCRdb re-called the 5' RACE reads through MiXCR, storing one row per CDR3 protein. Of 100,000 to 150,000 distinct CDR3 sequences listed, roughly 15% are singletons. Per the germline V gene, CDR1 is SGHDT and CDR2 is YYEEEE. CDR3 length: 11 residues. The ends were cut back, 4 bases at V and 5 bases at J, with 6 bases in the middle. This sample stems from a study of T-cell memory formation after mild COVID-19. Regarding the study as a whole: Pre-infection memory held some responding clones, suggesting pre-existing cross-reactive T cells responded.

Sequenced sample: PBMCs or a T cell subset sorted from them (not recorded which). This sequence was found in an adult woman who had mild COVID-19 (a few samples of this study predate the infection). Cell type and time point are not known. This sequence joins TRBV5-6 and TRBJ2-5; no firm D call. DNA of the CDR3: TGTGCCAGCAGCCGATTGGAGACCCAGTACTTC. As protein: CASSRLETQYF.